What follows describes a single T cell receptor beta chain. Its antigen is not identified. The data belong to a study of cytomegalovirus exposure and HLA in healthy donors. Whole-study results and caveats: Altogether, 150 or so TCR beta chains were recorded as cytomegalovirus-associated. CMV antigen specificity was confirmed in vitro for a few CMV-associated chains. Generally TCR sequences proved uncommon, though certain public TCRs appeared in numerous donors.

Sequencing used immunoSEQ multiplex PCR; TCRdb keeps in-frame clones, though not all of them. The sample records under 200,000 clones, around four fifths being singletons. The sequencing input was PBMCs. The clonotype was recovered from a man between 18 and 29 years old in good health and CMV-seropositive.

Here the CDR3 reads CASSYSSNQPQHF. CDR3 nucleotides: TGTGCCAGTTCATACTCTAGCAATCAGCCCCAGCATTTT. This chain links TRBV7-2 with TRBJ1-5; D is unresolved. V was pared by 9 bases and J by 0 bases, with 9 bases between. This CDR3 is 13 amino acids long. Germline assignment: CDR1 SGHTA and CDR2 FQGNSA.